The T cell receptor (beta chain) described here comes from a study of identical twins. TCRdb independently ran MiXCR on the 5' RACE reads; one entry per CDR3 protein. This table holds 200,000 to 250,000 distinct CDR3 sequences, 6% to 7% found once. Trimming cost V 4 bases and J 8 bases; bases outside gene matches: 11. CDR1 and CDR2 (germline): SGHKS, YYEKEE (reference sequence). The CDR3 has 16 amino acids. This same sample was also taken into another study, of T cells expressing NK-cell markers. That source reports: Serological testing identified seven of the eight sequenced donors as HCMV-seropositive and one as seronegative. More than 5 donors showed dominant NKG2C+ clonotypes comprising roughly 1.0-7.0% of their CD8+ T cells.

The TCR comes from a woman aged 18-29 years in good health. Sequencing was performed on CD8+ T cells sorted from blood. The rearrangement uses TRBV5-5 and TRBJ2-1; 11 nucleotides match TRBD2. CDR3 residues: CASSPQTSGRVHEQFF. The DNA of the CDR3 is TGTGCCAGCAGCCCCCAAACTAGCGGGAGAGTCCATGAGCAGTTCTTC.